This T cell receptor beta chain appears in the sequencing data of a study of cytomegalovirus exposure and HLA in healthy donors. J gave up 1 base and V 5 bases, and 4 bases lay outside the gene matches. The germline CDR1 and CDR2 sequences are LNHDA and SQIVND (reference sequence). CDR3 length equals 14 residues. With 60 Vbeta and 13 Jbeta primers, the PCR was carried out. Measured with immunoSEQ multiplex PCR; TCRdb has only the in-frame clones, and not every one. The top ten clones hold about 7.4% of a sample with 100,000 to 150,000 clones, 82% of them seen once. Study conclusions and caveats: An observed cluster of highly shared sequence variants was recorded as a likely sequencing artifact. Overall, approximately 180 TCR beta chains were annotated as cytomegalovirus-associated.

Comments on this clone: As yet, its antigen is unknown.

This rearrangement joins TRBV19 to TRBJ1-1; 7 positions agree with TRBD1. The sequenced material came from PBMCs. This TCR came from a woman aged 45 to 65 in good health and CMV-seropositive. The CDR3 is CASSRTGENTEAFF. Here the CDR3 DNA reads TGTGCCAGTAGTCGAACAGGGGAGAACACTGAAGCTTTCTTT.